These T cell receptor beta chains were read from a single sample in a study of blood T cell repertoires in COVID-19. TCRdb keeps only in-frame clones here, not all; method: immunoSEQ multiplex PCR. The sample shows 130,000 to 150,000 clones, 84% of them seen only once. The sample taken for sequencing was PBMCs or T cells enriched from blood (not recorded which). These receptors originate from a man aged 35 to 55 with acute COVID-19. The CDR3 runs from the conserved cysteine through the conserved F or W.

TRBV11-2 | CASSKDRLDGYTF
TRBV9 | CASSAIGGGTYNEQFF
TRBV6-5 | CASTPPGGLRYEQYF
TRBV6-5 | CASRVDRGTYEQYF
TRBV5-1 | CASSKSPGQSLNTEAFF
TRBV11-2 | CASSLGGISTDTQYF
TRBV7-9 | CASSLTGVTYEQYF
TRBV25-1 | CASSEYGTGSLVTEAFF
TRBV7-2 | CASSPDSPLNQPQHF
TRBV5-4 | CASSLAGGKVEQFF
TRBV5-1 | CASSPGQGERPQHF
TRBV18 | CASSPVTASYGYTF
TRBV30 | CAWSSTGADGYTF
TRBV6-5 | CASRNPSSYNEQFF
TRBV7-9 | CASSSLGQLLSYEQYF
TRBV7-2 | CASSRPGEGNQPQHF
TRBV24-1 | CATSESQGWGGYTF
TRBV30 | CGLESGLASSNEQFF
TRBV6-2/TRBV6-3 | CASSRGGNYEQYF
TRBV11-3 | CASSLDMGGQFF
TRBV5-1 | CASSSDHARRDSPLHF
TRBV30 | CAAAASVFGELFF
TRBV6-5 | CASRRGTTDNSPLHF
TRBV2 | CASASTGSGNTIYF
TRBV19 | CATIGTGTGTYQPQHF
TRBV7-6 | CASSLGGGTSSYNEQFF
TRBV5-5 | CASSRGAGARNEQFF
TRBV3-1/TRBV3-2 | CASSLGPGQDSGANVLTF
TRBV3-1/TRBV3-2 | CASSPDLTGASTQYF
TRBV7-2 | CASSPGGSAQPQHF
TRBV18 | CASSPQTSGSIDTGELFF
TRBV3-1/TRBV3-2 | CASSQASVAYNEQFF
TRBV2 | CASTLLAVNTDTQYF
TRBV4-1 | CASSPPGQGAYEQYF
TRBV6-5 | CASRRYGDEQFF
TRBV28 | CASSLIAGTETQYF
TRBV12-3/TRBV12-4 | CAWRTRNTGELFF
TRBV3-1/TRBV3-2 | CASSQSNEQYF
TRBV7-9 | CASSPHTYEQYF
TRBV5-1 | CASSLGGEETQYF